A selection of T cell receptor beta chains follows, all from one sample in a study of OX40 agonist ivuxolimab in advanced cancers. Produced via immunoSEQ multiplex PCR; TCRdb's table is partial and in-frame only. The sample holds about 62,000 clones, less than 85% seen once. Sequences were derived from CD4+ or CD8+ T cells sorted from blood, sampled in a trial of the OX40 agonist ivuxolimab. The receptor set was obtained from an adult with an advanced solid tumor such as melanoma, head and neck, liver or kidney cancer. Both conserved end residues are part of each CDR3. A D gene is named only where the DNA matches it firmly. Only some rows state a clone size, as once, few, many or a class for expanded clones.

abundance: NA
d_gene: NA
v_gene: TRBV20-1
j_gene: TRBJ2-7
CDR3aa: CSASRGEEQYF
CDR3nt: TGCAGTGCCTCAAGAGGTGAAGAGCAGTACTTC

abundance: NA
d_gene: TRBD2
v_gene: TRBV19
j_gene: TRBJ2-3
CDR3aa: CASRPGTSGADTQYF
CDR3nt: TGTGCCAGTAGACCCGGGACTAGCGGGGCAGATACGCAGTATTTT

abundance: NA
d_gene: NA
v_gene: TRBV19
j_gene: TRBJ2-7
CDR3aa: CASSILAGEGAYEQYF
CDR3nt: TGTGCCAGTAGTATATTGGCTGGAGAAGGGGCCTACGAGCAGTACTTC

abundance: NA
d_gene: TRBD2
v_gene: TRBV19
j_gene: TRBJ2-1
CDR3aa: CASRTTSGSSYNEQFF
CDR3nt: TGTGCCAGTAGGACTACTAGCGGCAGCTCCTACAATGAGCAGTTCTTC

abundance: NA
d_gene: TRBD2
v_gene: TRBV19
j_gene: TRBJ2-7
CDR3aa: CASSIPRRGRNHEQYF
CDR3nt: TGTGCCAGTAGTATTCCCAGGCGCGGGAGAAACCACGAGCAGTACTTC

abundance: NA
d_gene: NA
v_gene: TRBV7-8
j_gene: TRBJ1-5
CDR3aa: CASSLVNQPQHF
CDR3nt: TGTGCCAGCAGCTTGGTCAATCAGCCCCAGCATTTT

abundance: NA
d_gene: NA
v_gene: TRBV11-3
j_gene: TRBJ2-4
CDR3aa: CASSSQSGLQYF
CDR3nt: TGTGCCAGCAGCTCGCAATCGGGGCTTCAGTACTTC

abundance: once
d_gene: TRBD2
v_gene: TRBV19
j_gene: TRBJ2-1
CDR3aa: CASSIIGLAGPHFYNEQFF
CDR3nt: TGTGCCAGTAGTATAATCGGACTAGCGGGGCCGCACTTCTACAATGAGCAGTTCTTC

abundance: NA
d_gene: TRBD1
v_gene: TRBV10-2
j_gene: TRBJ2-1
CDR3aa: CASRVTGGYNEQFF
CDR3nt: TGCGCCAGCAGGGTGACAGGGGGCTACAATGAGCAGTTCTTC

abundance: once
d_gene: NA
v_gene: TRBV7-6
j_gene: TRBJ1-2
CDR3aa: CASSLASRRVSNYGYTF
CDR3nt: TGTGCCAGCAGCTTAGCAAGTCGGCGAGTCTCTAACTATGGCTACACCTTC

abundance: NA
d_gene: NA
v_gene: TRBV5-1
j_gene: TRBJ1-2
CDR3aa: CASSLAGPREGYGYTF
CDR3nt: TGCGCCAGCAGCTTGGCCGGGCCTAGGGAGGGCTATGGCTACACCTTC

abundance: NA
d_gene: NA
v_gene: TRBV9
j_gene: TRBJ2-2
CDR3aa: CASSARLANTGELFF
CDR3nt: TGTGCCAGCAGCGCGCGTCTAGCGAACACCGGGGAGCTGTTTTTT

abundance: NA
d_gene: NA
v_gene: TRBV5-1
j_gene: TRBJ2-7
CDR3aa: CASSLVSGDTGQYF
CDR3nt: TGCGCCAGCAGCTTGGTTTCAGGTGATACTGGGCAGTACTTC

abundance: NA
d_gene: TRBD2
v_gene: TRBV6-5
j_gene: TRBJ2-1
CDR3aa: CASSYGLAGVQDEQFF
CDR3nt: TGTGCCAGCAGTTACGGGCTAGCGGGAGTCCAGGATGAGCAGTTCTTC

abundance: few
d_gene: TRBD1
v_gene: TRBV11-2
j_gene: TRBJ1-4
CDR3aa: CASSLDQGAIEKLFF
CDR3nt: TGTGCCAGCAGCTTAGACCAGGGGGCGATTGAAAAACTGTTTTTT

abundance: NA
d_gene: NA
v_gene: TRBV25-1
j_gene: TRBJ2-7
CDR3aa: CASSEIYEQYF
CDR3nt: TGTGCCAGCAGTGAAATTTACGAGCAGTACTTC

abundance: NA
d_gene: NA
v_gene: TRBV9
j_gene: TRBJ2-1
CDR3aa: CASSVVAAWDEQFF
CDR3nt: TGTGCCAGCAGCGTCGTCGCGGCCTGGGATGAGCAGTTCTTC

abundance: once
d_gene: TRBD1
v_gene: TRBV2
j_gene: TRBJ1-1
CDR3aa: CASSPDRGRGNTEAFF
CDR3nt: TGTGCCAGCAGTCCCGACAGGGGGCGAGGAAACACTGAAGCTTTCTTT

abundance: NA
d_gene: NA
v_gene: TRBV2
j_gene: TRBJ2-2
CDR3aa: CATRMGEPPANTGELFF
CDR3nt: TGTGCCACCCGGATGGGGGAGCCCCCCGCGAACACCGGGGAGCTGTTTTTT

abundance: NA
d_gene: NA
v_gene: TRBV19
j_gene: TRBJ2-5
CDR3aa: CASSNRDQETQYF
CDR3nt: TGTGCCAGTAGTAACAGGGATCAAGAGACCCAGTACTTC

abundance: NA
d_gene: NA
v_gene: TRBV7-3
j_gene: TRBJ2-7
CDR3aa: CASSLDSSSYEQYF
CDR3nt: TGTGCCAGCAGTCTCGACAGTAGCTCCTACGAGCAGTACTTC

abundance: NA
d_gene: NA
v_gene: TRBV30
j_gene: TRBJ2-5
CDR3aa: CAWSKGLQAETQYF
CDR3nt: TGTGCCTGGAGTAAAGGCCTGCAGGCGGAGACCCAGTACTTC

abundance: NA
d_gene: NA
v_gene: TRBV11-2
j_gene: TRBJ1-2
CDR3aa: CASSLEEDGYTF
CDR3nt: TGTGCCAGCAGCTTAGAAGAGGACGGCTACACCTTC

abundance: NA
d_gene: NA
v_gene: TRBV7-9
j_gene: TRBJ1-1
CDR3aa: CASSPPGTWNTEAFF
CDR3nt: TGTGCCAGCAGCCCTCCCGGGACATGGAACACTGAAGCTTTCTTT

abundance: NA
d_gene: NA
v_gene: TRBV28
j_gene: TRBJ2-6
CDR3aa: CASTQAGVAGANVLTF
CDR3nt: TGTGCCAGCACTCAGGCCGGGGTGGCTGGGGCCAACGTCCTGACTTTC

abundance: NA
d_gene: TRBD1
v_gene: TRBV19
j_gene: TRBJ2-2
CDR3aa: CASSVPGQGNTGELFF
CDR3nt: TGTGCCAGTAGTGTCCCGGGACAGGGTAACACCGGGGAGCTGTTTTTT

abundance: NA
d_gene: NA
v_gene: TRBV29-1
j_gene: TRBJ2-3
CDR3aa: CSALLLAVGSTDTQYF
CDR3nt: TGCAGCGCCCTATTACTAGCAGTGGGGAGCACAGATACGCAGTATTTT

abundance: NA
d_gene: NA
v_gene: TRBV6-6
j_gene: TRBJ1-1
CDR3aa: CASSLREANTEAFF
CDR3nt: TGTGCCAGCAGTTTGAGGGAGGCGAACACTGAAGCTTTCTTT

abundance: few
d_gene: NA
v_gene: TRBV6-1
j_gene: TRBJ2-7
CDR3aa: CASSESWAAYEQYF
CDR3nt: TGTGCCAGCAGTGAAAGCTGGGCTGCCTACGAGCAGTACTTC

abundance: NA
d_gene: NA
v_gene: TRBV5-6
j_gene: TRBJ2-5
CDR3aa: CASSLAFANQETQYF
CDR3nt: TGTGCCAGCAGCTTGGCGTTTGCGAACCAAGAGACCCAGTACTTC

abundance: once
d_gene: TRBD2
v_gene: TRBV5-4
j_gene: TRBJ2-7
CDR3aa: CASSLAASGSYEQYF
CDR3nt: TGTGCCAGCAGCTTGGCGGCTAGCGGGAGCTACGAGCAGTACTTC